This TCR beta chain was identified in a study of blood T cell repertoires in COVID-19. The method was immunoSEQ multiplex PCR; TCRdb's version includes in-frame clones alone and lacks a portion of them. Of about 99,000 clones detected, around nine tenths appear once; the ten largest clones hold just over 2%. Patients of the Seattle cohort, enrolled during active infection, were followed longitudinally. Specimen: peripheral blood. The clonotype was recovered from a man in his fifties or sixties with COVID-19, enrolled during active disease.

In DNA form, the CDR3 reads TGTGCCACCAGCAGAACAGGAATGAACACAGATACGCAGTATTTT. It encodes CATSRTGMNTDTQYF. The rearrangement links TRBV15 to TRBJ2-3; weak D call: TRBD1 (5 bases). The CDR3 is 15 residues long. V lost 2 bases, J lost 2 bases, and 11 bases lay in between. Looked up from germline, CDR1 is LNHNV and CDR2 is YYDKDF (reference sequence). The variable domain in full, with the rest retrieved from reference TRBV15 and TRBJ2-3, is DAMVIQNPRYQVTQFGKPVTLSCSQTLNHNVMYWYQQKSSQAPKLLFHYYDKDFNNEADTPDNFQSRRPNTSFCFLDIRSPGLGDTAMYLCATSRTGMNTDTQYFGPGTRLTVL.